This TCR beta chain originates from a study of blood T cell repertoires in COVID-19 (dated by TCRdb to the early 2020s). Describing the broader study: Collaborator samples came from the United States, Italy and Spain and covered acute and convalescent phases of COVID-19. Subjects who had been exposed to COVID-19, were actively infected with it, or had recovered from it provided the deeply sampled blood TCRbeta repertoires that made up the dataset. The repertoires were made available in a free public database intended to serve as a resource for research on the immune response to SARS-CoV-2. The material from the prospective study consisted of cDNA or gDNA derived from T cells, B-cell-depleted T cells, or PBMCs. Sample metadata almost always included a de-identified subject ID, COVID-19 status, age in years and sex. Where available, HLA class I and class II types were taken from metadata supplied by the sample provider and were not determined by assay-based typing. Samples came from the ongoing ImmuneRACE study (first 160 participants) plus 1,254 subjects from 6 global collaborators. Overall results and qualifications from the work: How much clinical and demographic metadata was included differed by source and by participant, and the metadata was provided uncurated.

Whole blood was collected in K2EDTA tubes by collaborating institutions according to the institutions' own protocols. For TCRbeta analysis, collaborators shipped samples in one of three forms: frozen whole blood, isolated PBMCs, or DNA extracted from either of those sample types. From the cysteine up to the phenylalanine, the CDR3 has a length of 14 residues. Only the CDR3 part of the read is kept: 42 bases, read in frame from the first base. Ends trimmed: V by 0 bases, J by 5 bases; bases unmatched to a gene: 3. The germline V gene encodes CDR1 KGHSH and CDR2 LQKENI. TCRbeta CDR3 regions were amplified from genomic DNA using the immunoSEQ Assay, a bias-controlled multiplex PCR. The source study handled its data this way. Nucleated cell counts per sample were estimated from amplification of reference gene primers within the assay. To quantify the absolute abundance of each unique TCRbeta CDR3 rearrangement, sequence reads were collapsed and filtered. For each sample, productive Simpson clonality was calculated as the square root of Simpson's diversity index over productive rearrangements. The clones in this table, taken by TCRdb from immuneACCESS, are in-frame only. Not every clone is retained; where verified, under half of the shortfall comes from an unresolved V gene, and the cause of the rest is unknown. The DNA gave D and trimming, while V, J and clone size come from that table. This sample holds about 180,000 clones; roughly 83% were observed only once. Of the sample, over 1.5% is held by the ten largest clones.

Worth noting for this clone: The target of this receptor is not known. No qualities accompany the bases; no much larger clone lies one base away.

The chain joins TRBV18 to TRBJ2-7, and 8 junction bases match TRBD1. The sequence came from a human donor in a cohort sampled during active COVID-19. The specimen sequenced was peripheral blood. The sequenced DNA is TGTGCCAGCTCACCACCGGACAGGGTGGACGAGCAGTACTTC. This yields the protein CASSPPDRVDEQYF.